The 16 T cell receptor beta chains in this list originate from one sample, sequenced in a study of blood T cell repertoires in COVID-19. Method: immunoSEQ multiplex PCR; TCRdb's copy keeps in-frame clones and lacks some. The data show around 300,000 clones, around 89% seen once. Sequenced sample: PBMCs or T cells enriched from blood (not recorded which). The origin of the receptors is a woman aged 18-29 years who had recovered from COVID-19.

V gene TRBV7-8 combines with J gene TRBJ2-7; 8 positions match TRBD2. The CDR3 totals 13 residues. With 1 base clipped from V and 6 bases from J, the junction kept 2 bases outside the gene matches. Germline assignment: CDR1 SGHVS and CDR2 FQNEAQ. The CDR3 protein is CASSLGSGSEQYF. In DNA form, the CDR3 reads TGTGCCAGCAGCTTAGGGAGCGGGAGCGAGCAGTACTTC.

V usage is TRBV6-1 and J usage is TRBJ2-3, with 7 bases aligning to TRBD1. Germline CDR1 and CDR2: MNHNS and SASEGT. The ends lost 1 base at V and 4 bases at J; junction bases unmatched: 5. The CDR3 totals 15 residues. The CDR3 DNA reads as TGTGCCAGCAGTGAAGGGACAGGCGGAGCAGATACGCAGTATTTT. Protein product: CASSEGTGGADTQYF.

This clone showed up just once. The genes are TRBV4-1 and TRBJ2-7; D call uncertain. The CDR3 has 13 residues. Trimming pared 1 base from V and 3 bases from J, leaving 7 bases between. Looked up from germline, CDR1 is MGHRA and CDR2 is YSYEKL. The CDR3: CASSQAERYEQYF. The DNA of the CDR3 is TGCGCCAGCAGCCAAGCGGAGCGCTACGAGCAGTACTTC.

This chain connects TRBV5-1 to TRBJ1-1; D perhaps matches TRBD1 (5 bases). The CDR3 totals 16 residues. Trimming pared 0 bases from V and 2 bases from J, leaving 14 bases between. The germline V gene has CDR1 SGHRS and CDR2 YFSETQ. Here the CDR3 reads CASSLVRDSDNTEAFF. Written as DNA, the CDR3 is TGCGCCAGCAGCTTGGTCCGGGACTCCGATAACACTGAAGCTTTCTTT.

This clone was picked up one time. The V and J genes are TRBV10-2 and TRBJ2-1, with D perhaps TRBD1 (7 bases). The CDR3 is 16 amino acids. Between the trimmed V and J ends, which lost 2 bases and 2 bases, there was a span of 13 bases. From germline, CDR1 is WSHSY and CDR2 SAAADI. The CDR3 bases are TGCGCCAGCAGTGAGCACAGGGGAGGCACCTACAATGAGCAGTTCTTC. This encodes CASSEHRGGTYNEQFF.

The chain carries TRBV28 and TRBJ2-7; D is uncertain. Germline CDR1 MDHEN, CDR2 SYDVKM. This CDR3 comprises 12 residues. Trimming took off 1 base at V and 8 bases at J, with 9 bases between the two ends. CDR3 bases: TGTGCCAGCAGTTTATCGCGGCAGCAGCAGTACTTC. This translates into CASSLSRQQQYF.

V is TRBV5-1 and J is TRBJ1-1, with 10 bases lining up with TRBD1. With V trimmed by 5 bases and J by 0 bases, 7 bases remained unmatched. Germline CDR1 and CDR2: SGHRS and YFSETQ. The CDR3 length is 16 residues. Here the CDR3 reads CASSGDRGVLNTEAFF. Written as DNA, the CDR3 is TGCGCCAGCAGTGGGGACAGGGGAGTCTTGAACACTGAAGCTTTCTTT.

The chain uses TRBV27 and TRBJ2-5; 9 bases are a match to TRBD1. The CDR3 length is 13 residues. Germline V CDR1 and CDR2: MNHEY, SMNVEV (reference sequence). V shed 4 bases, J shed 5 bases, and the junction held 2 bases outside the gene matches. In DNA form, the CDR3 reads TGTGCCAGCAGTTACAGGGGGCGGGAGACCCAGTACTTC. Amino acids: CASSYRGRETQYF.

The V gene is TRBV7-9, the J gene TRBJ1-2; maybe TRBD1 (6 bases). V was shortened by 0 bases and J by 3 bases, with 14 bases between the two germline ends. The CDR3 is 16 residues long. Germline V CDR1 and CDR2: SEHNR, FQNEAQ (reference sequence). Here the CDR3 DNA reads TGTGCCAGCAGCTTAGCGGGGGCAGGCTCTTACTATGGCTACACCTTC. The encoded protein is CASSLAGAGSYYGYTF.

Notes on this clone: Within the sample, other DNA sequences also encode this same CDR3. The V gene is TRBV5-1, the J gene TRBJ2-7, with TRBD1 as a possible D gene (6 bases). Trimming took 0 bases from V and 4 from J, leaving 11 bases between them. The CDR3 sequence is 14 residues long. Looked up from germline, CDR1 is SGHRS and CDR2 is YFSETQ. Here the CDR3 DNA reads TGCGCCAGCAGCTTGGGGCAGGGGCCTTACGAGCAGTACTTC. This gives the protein CASSLGQGPYEQYF.

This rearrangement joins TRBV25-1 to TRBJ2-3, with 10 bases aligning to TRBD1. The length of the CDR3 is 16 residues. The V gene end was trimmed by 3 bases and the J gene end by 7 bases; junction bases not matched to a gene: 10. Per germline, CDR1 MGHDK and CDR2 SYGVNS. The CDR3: CASSEVGGTGANTQYF. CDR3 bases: TGTGCCAGCAGTGAGGTCGGAGGGACAGGGGCTAATACGCAGTATTTT. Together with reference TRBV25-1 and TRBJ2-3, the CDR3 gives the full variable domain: EADIYQTPRYLVIGTGKKITLECSQTMGHDKMYWYQQDPGMELHLIHYSYGVNSTEKGDLSSESTVSRIRTEHFPLTLESARPSHTSQYLCASSEVGGTGANTQYFGPGTRLTVL.

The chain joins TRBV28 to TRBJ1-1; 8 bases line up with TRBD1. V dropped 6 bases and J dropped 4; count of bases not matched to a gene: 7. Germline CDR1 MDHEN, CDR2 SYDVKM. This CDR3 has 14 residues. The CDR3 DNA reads TGTGCCAGCAGCTGGACAGGGCCCGGCACTGAAGCTTTCTTT. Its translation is CASSWTGPGTEAFF. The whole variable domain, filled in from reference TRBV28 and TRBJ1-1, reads DVKVTQSSRYLVKRTGEKVFLECVQDMDHENMFWYRQDPGLGLRLIYFSYDVKMKEKGDIPEGYSVSREKKERFSLILESASTNQTSMYLCASSWTGPGTEAFFGQGTRLTVV.

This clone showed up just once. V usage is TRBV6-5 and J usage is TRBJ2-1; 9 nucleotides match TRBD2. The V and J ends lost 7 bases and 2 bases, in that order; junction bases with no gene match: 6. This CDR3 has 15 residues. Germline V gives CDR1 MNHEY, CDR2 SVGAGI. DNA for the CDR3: TGTGCCAGCACTCGGAGCGGGGGGCCCTACAATGAGCAGTTCTTC. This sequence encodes CASTRSGGPYNEQFF.

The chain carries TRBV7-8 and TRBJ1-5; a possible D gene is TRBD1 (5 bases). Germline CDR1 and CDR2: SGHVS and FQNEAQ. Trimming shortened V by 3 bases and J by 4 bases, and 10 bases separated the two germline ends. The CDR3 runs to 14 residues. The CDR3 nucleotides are TGTGCCAGCAGCTTCGGACACCTTAATCAGCCCCAGCATTTT. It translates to CASSFGHLNQPQHF.

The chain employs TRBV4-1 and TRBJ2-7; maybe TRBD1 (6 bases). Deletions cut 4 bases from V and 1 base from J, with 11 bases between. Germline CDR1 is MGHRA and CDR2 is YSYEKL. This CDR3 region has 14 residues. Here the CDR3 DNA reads TGCGCCAGCAGCCTCATACAGGGATCCTACGAGCAGTACTTC. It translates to CASSLIQGSYEQYF.

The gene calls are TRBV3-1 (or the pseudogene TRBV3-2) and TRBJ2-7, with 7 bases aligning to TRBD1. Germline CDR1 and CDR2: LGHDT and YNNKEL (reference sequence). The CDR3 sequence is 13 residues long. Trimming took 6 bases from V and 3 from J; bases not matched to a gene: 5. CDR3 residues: CASSYGQVYEQYF. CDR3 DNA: TGTGCCAGCAGTTACGGACAGGTCTACGAGCAGTACTTC.